These T cell receptor beta chains were read from a single sample in a study of cytotoxic CD8 clonotypes in ibrutinib-treated CLL. TCRdb keeps only in-frame clones here, not all; method: immunoSEQ multiplex PCR. The sample yields around 150,000 clones, 65% to 85% seen once. Here the sequenced sample was PBMCs, taken after 36 months of ibrutinib treatment. The source of these receptors is a human donor with chronic lymphocytic leukemia. Both conserved end residues are part of each CDR3. A D gene is named only where the DNA matches it firmly. For some rows the clone size is stated as once, few or many, or as a class when expanded; others skip it.

clone size	V gene	D gene	J gene	CDR3 protein	CDR3 DNA
.	TRBV4-1	.	TRBJ1-2	CASSHGESNYGYTF	TGCGCCAGCAGCCATGGGGAAAGTAACTATGGCTACACCTTC
few	TRBV14	.	TRBJ1-2	CASSQEAQNYGYTF	TGTGCCAGCAGCCAAGAGGCACAGAACTATGGCTACACCTTC
few	TRBV6-5	TRBD1	TRBJ1-2	CASSYSSGGAYGYTF	TGTGCCAGCAGTTACTCTTCAGGGGGCGCCTATGGCTACACCTTC
.	TRBV28	TRBD2	TRBJ2-3	CASSILAGGPDTQYF	TGTGCCAGCAGTATACTAGCGGGGGGGCCGGATACGCAGTATTTT
.	TRBV9	TRBD2	TRBJ2-5	CASSVGLAGAETQYF	TGTGCCAGCAGCGTAGGCCTAGCGGGGGCGGAGACCCAGTACTTC
few	TRBV2	.	TRBJ1-2	CASSVWQEAYGYTF	TGTGCCAGCAGTGTATGGCAGGAGGCCTATGGCTACACCTTC
.	TRBV5-6	.	TRBJ2-7	CASSNRPGDYEQYF	TGTGCCAGCAGCAACCGGCCAGGGGACTACGAGCAGTACTTC
.	TRBV11-3	TRBD2	TRBJ2-3	CASSPGLAGVETQYF	TGTGCCAGCAGCCCTGGACTAGCGGGAGTCGAGACGCAGTATTTT
.	TRBV7-2	.	TRBJ1-2	CASSLIPGEYYGYTF	TGTGCCAGCAGCTTAATTCCGGGGGAGTACTATGGCTACACCTTC
.	TRBV18	.	TRBJ2-1	CASSPLYNEQFF	TGTGCCAGCTCCCCGCTTTACAATGAGCAGTTCTTC
.	TRBV6-6	.	TRBJ1-1	CASSYSIRGTTEAFF	TGTGCCAGCAGTTACTCGATCCGGGGGACCACTGAAGCTTTCTTT
.	TRBV28	.	TRBJ2-7	CASSWSFARLRPTYEQYF	TGTGCCAGCAGTTGGAGTTTCGCCAGATTACGTCCAACCTACGAGCAGTACTTC
.	TRBV7-9	.	TRBJ2-3	CASSPQAVHYLNTQYF	TGTGCCAGCAGCCCGCAAGCGGTACATTATCTGAATACGCAGTATTTT
.	TRBV7-9	TRBD1	TRBJ2-7	CASSTYRGAYEQYF	TGTGCCAGCAGCACATACAGGGGTGCCTACGAGCAGTACTTC
.	TRBV6-5	.	TRBJ2-7	CASSRDLNYEQYF	TGTGCCAGCAGCAGGGACTTGAACTACGAGCAGTACTTC
once	TRBV14	.	TRBJ1-6	CASIQEPPQEGSPLHF	TGTGCCAGCATCCAAGAACCCCCCCAGGAGGGTTCACCCCTCCACTTT
few	TRBV2	.	TRBJ2-7	CASSARVLTSYEQYF	TGTGCCAGCAGTGCCCGGGTCCTGACCTCCTACGAGCAGTACTTC
many	TRBV10-1	.	TRBJ1-1	CASSDTRANTEAFF	TGCGCCAGCAGTGACACACGGGCAAACACTGAAGCTTTCTTT
few	TRBV28	.	TRBJ2-7	CASSLSGTTYEQYF	TGTGCCAGCAGCTTATCCGGGACAACGTACGAGCAGTACTTC
.	TRBV4-1	.	TRBJ2-7	CASSLQIGGISGEQYF	TGCGCCAGCAGCCTGCAGATTGGGGGGATCTCGGGCGAGCAGTACTTC
.	TRBV7-9	.	TRBJ1-5	CASSYPNQPQHF	TGTGCCAGCAGTTATCCGAATCAGCCCCAGCATTTT
.	TRBV19	.	TRBJ1-4	CASSASTATNEKLFF	TGTGCCAGTAGTGCGTCGACAGCAACTAATGAAAAACTGTTTTTT
.	TRBV5-1	.	TRBJ2-2	CASSLGQPPNTGELFF	TGCGCCAGCAGCTTGGGCCAGCCCCCGAACACCGGGGAGCTGTTTTTT
.	TRBV11-2	.	TRBJ2-7	CASSLGVYEQYF	TGTGCCAGCAGCTTAGGAGTCTACGAGCAGTACTTC
once	TRBV7-9	.	TRBJ2-5	CTPRPPKETQYF	TGTACCCCTAGGCCCCCTAAGGAGACCCAGTACTTC
.	TRBV2	.	TRBJ1-2	CASSEARRSDGYTF	TGTGCCAGCAGTGAAGCTCGAAGGAGTGATGGCTACACCTTC
.	TRBV2	.	TRBJ1-6	CASRKRQDVGSPLHF	TGTGCCAGCAGGAAAAGACAGGACGTAGGGTCACCCCTCCACTTT
few	TRBV7-9	.	TRBJ1-1	CASSLTPANTEAFF	TGTGCCAGCAGCTTAACCCCCGCGAACACTGAAGCTTTCTTT
.	TRBV21-1	.	TRBJ2-3	CASSQSGGALDTQYF	TGTGCCAGCAGTCAAAGCGGGGGGGCCTTAGATACGCAGTATTTT
.	TRBV7-9	TRBD1	TRBJ2-5	CASSPRTGQETQYF	TGTGCCAGCAGCCCTAGGACAGGACAAGAGACCCAGTACTTC
once	TRBV27	.	TRBJ1-1	CASEYGTEAFF	TGTGCCAGCGAATATGGGACAGAAGCTTTCTTT
.	TRBV2	.	TRBJ1-5	CASSLGSNRPQHF	TGTGCCAGCAGCTTGGGATCCAATCGGCCCCAGCATTTT
.	TRBV11-2	TRBD1	TRBJ2-7	CASSFTDRVGYEQYF	TGTGCCAGCAGCTTTACGGACAGGGTAGGTTACGAGCAGTACTTC
.	TRBV6-5	TRBD2	TRBJ2-1	CASSLSGGARNEQFF	TGTGCCAGCAGTCTTAGCGGGGGGGCCCGCAATGAGCAGTTCTTC
once	TRBV5-1	.	TRBJ1-1	CASSLAAAWRLNTEAFF	TGCGCCAGCAGCTTGGCCGCGGCTTGGAGACTGAACACTGAAGCTTTCTTT
.	TRBV30	TRBD2	TRBJ2-2	CASPGGGNTGELFF	TGTGCCTCGCCAGGCGGGGGGAACACCGGGGAGCTGTTTTTT
.	TRBV18	TRBD2	TRBJ2-1	CASSVGRALGNEQFF	TGTGCCAGCTCGGTTGGGAGGGCCCTCGGCAATGAGCAGTTCTTC
few	TRBV4-1	TRBD1	TRBJ1-2	CASSQADRGGGYTF	TGCGCCAGCAGCCAAGCCGACAGGGGAGGAGGCTACACCTTC
.	TRBV6-1	TRBD1	TRBJ2-7	CASRTGGLYEQYF	TGTGCCAGCAGGACAGGGGGCCTCTACGAGCAGTACTTC